Listed below are T cell receptor beta chains from one sample, sequenced in a study of OX40 agonist ivuxolimab in advanced cancers. Assay used: immunoSEQ multiplex PCR; TCRdb lists only in-frame clones, some missing. The sample yields 55,000 to 90,000 clones, approximately 85% seen once. Source: CD4+ or CD8+ T cells sorted from blood, taken in a trial of the OX40 agonist ivuxolimab. Receptors originate from an adult with an advanced solid tumor such as melanoma, head and neck, liver or kidney cancer. Each CDR3 is given with its conserved first and last residue. The order of the fields is V gene, D gene, clone size, J gene, CDR3 protein, CDR3 DNA. A D gene is named only where the DNA matches it firmly. Clone size is given for some rows only: seen once, a few or many times, or a class if the clone is expanded.

v_gene: TRBV5-1
d_gene: TRBD2
abundance: -
j_gene: TRBJ2-3
CDR3aa: CASSLAGTSGVNTQYF
CDR3nt: TGCGCCAGCAGCTTGGCCGGGACTAGCGGGGTGAATACGCAGTATTTT

v_gene: TRBV5-1
d_gene: TRBD1
abundance: -
j_gene: TRBJ1-4
CDR3aa: CASSLGQGAEKLFF
CDR3nt: TGCGCCAGCAGCTTGGGACAGGGGGCTGAAAAACTGTTTTTT

v_gene: TRBV5-1
d_gene: -
abundance: -
j_gene: TRBJ2-5
CDR3aa: CASSSLSHLQETQYF
CDR3nt: TGCGCCAGCAGCTCCCTTTCCCATCTCCAAGAGACCCAGTACTTC

v_gene: TRBV4-1
d_gene: -
abundance: -
j_gene: TRBJ2-1
CDR3aa: CASSQGVPEQFF
CDR3nt: TGCGCCAGCAGCCAAGGAGTCCCCGAGCAGTTCTTC

v_gene: TRBV6-4
d_gene: TRBD1
abundance: -
j_gene: TRBJ1-2
CDR3aa: CASSLSGTDGYGYTF
CDR3nt: TGTGCCAGCAGCCTGAGCGGGACAGACGGCTATGGCTACACCTTC

v_gene: TRBV6-1
d_gene: TRBD1
abundance: -
j_gene: TRBJ1-1
CDR3aa: CASSEAGTGHTEAFF
CDR3nt: TGTGCCAGCAGTGAAGCGGGGACAGGGCACACTGAAGCTTTCTTT

v_gene: TRBV10-3
d_gene: -
abundance: -
j_gene: TRBJ2-3
CDR3aa: CAISEEGRAPPFTDTQYF
CDR3nt: TGTGCCATCAGTGAAGAAGGACGGGCTCCTCCTTTCACAGATACGCAGTATTTT

v_gene: TRBV7-9
d_gene: TRBD1
abundance: -
j_gene: TRBJ1-1
CDR3aa: CASSPGGTGARTEAFF
CDR3nt: TGTGCCAGCAGCCCGGGGGGGACAGGTGCGAGAACTGAAGCTTTCTTT

v_gene: TRBV5-6
d_gene: -
abundance: -
j_gene: TRBJ1-2
CDR3aa: CASSLRRYGYTF
CDR3nt: TGTGCCAGCAGCTTGAGACGGTATGGCTACACCTTC

v_gene: TRBV28
d_gene: -
abundance: medium-sized
j_gene: TRBJ1-2
CDR3aa: CASSAQLVYGYTF
CDR3nt: TGTGCCAGCAGTGCCCAACTGGTCTATGGCTACACCTTC

v_gene: TRBV6-1
d_gene: -
abundance: -
j_gene: TRBJ2-5
CDR3aa: CASSELTAYQETQYF
CDR3nt: TGTGCCAGCAGTGAATTGACCGCGTACCAAGAGACCCAGTACTTC

v_gene: TRBV28
d_gene: -
abundance: -
j_gene: TRBJ2-1
CDR3aa: CASSLFGRVNEQFF
CDR3nt: TGTGCCAGCAGTTTATTCGGTAGGGTCAATGAGCAGTTCTTC

v_gene: TRBV28
d_gene: -
abundance: -
j_gene: TRBJ1-1
CDR3aa: CASSRTRNTEAFF
CDR3nt: TGTGCCAGCAGCCGGACAAGGAACACTGAAGCTTTCTTT

v_gene: TRBV21-1
d_gene: -
abundance: -
j_gene: TRBJ2-7
CDR3aa: CASTPLLLLARYEQYF
CDR3nt: TGTGCCAGCACCCCCCTCTTGCTCCTAGCGCGCTACGAGCAGTACTTC

v_gene: TRBV21-1
d_gene: -
abundance: -
j_gene: TRBJ1-5
CDR3aa: CVQPRERISPPQPQHF
CDR3nt: TGTGTCCAACCGCGGGAGAGAATCAGCCCCCCTCAGCCCCAGCATTTT

v_gene: TRBV28
d_gene: TRBD2
abundance: few
j_gene: TRBJ2-1
CDR3aa: CASRTSGTDEQFF
CDR3nt: TGTGCCAGTAGGACTAGCGGGACTGATGAGCAGTTCTTC

v_gene: TRBV6-6
d_gene: -
abundance: -
j_gene: TRBJ2-5
CDR3aa: CASSSEWQTQYF
CDR3nt: TGTGCCAGCAGTTCTGAGTGGCAGACCCAGTACTTC

v_gene: TRBV5-1
d_gene: TRBD1
abundance: -
j_gene: TRBJ2-2
CDR3aa: CASSPQGAQGGELFF
CDR3nt: TGCGCCAGCAGCCCACAGGGGGCGCAAGGCGGGGAGCTGTTTTTT

v_gene: TRBV25-1
d_gene: -
abundance: -
j_gene: TRBJ1-3
CDR3aa: CASSESGGGNTIYF
CDR3nt: TGTGCCAGCAGTGAGAGTGGCGGAGGAAACACCATATATTTT

v_gene: TRBV6-5
d_gene: -
abundance: -
j_gene: TRBJ1-3
CDR3aa: CASTVRGGTDTIYF
CDR3nt: TGTGCCAGCACCGTCCGGGGGGGCACGGACACCATATATTTT

v_gene: TRBV7-8
d_gene: -
abundance: -
j_gene: TRBJ2-1
CDR3aa: CASSPVRYNEQFF
CDR3nt: TGTGCCAGCAGCCCCGTGAGGTACAATGAGCAGTTCTTC

v_gene: TRBV6-1
d_gene: -
abundance: -
j_gene: TRBJ1-1
CDR3aa: CASSEERGTTEAFF
CDR3nt: TGTGCCAGCAGTGAAGAACGGGGAACCACTGAAGCTTTCTTT